In its sample, the clone carrying this T cell receptor beta chain was seen a few times. The antigen remains unidentified. The data are from a study of CD8 T cells in ankylosing spondylitis. Regarding the study as a whole: Apparently characteristic of ankylosing spondylitis blood was a TCR beta motif (eight highly homologous variants).

V was pared by 4 bases and J by 0 bases, with 15 bases between. CDR1 is SNHLY and CDR2 is FYNNEI in the germline V gene. This CDR3 region has 16 residues. From the 5' RACE reads, TCRdb called clonotypes with MiXCR, one entry per CDR3 protein. The top ten hold about 0.49% of the sample, which has 750,000 to 850,000 distinct CDR3 sequences, over 9.5% seen once. The sequence was collected from a male donor with ankylosing spondylitis. The chain links TRBV2 to TRBJ1-2; D remains unclear. Source material: blood, either unsorted or a sorted T cell fraction (not recorded which). The CDR3 here is CASSGQLLLPNYGYTF. The CDR3 DNA sequence: TGTGCCAGCAGTGGGCAGCTGCTACTTCCTAACTATGGCTACACCTTC. The full variable domain, in which reference TRBV2 and TRBJ1-2 provide the parts outside the CDR3, is EPEVTQTPSHQVTQMGQEVILRCVPISNHLYFYWYRQILGQKVEFLVSFYNNEISEKSEIFDDQFSVERPDGSNFTLKIRSTKLEDSAMYFCASSGQLLLPNYGYTFGSGTRLTVV.